The entry below describes one T cell receptor (beta chain). This sample stems from a study of T cells after somatic rescue of genetic block. V lost 2 bases to trimming and J lost 3 bases, with 17 bases between them. Germline CDR1 reads MGHRA; CDR2 reads YSYEKL. The CDR3 runs to 17 residues. Sequencing was performed with immunoSEQ multiplex PCR; in TCRdb, only in-frame clones are kept and a portion is missing. The repertoire holds about 67,000 clones, with 90% to 95% as singletons. The gene calls are TRBV4-1 and TRBJ1-5; D ambiguous. This sequence was found in a man in his forties. Sequenced: peripheral blood mononuclear cells (PBMCs). This CDR3 is CASSQRQNPALNQPQHF. CDR3 bases: TGCGCCAGCAGCCAAAGGCAAAACCCGGCTCTCAATCAGCCCCAGCATTTT.